The 7 T cell receptor beta chains below all came from one sample that was sequenced in a study of blood T cell repertoires in COVID-19. Repertoires were generated with immunoSEQ multiplex PCR, while TCRdb's copy carries only in-frame clones and drops some. Of 100,000 to 150,000 clones detected, roughly 90% appear once; the ten largest clones hold roughly 4.3%. The sequenced sample consisted of peripheral blood. Source of these receptors: a man aged 55 to 70 with COVID-19, enrolled during active disease.

The chain is built from TRBV3-1 (or the pseudogene TRBV3-2) and TRBJ1-5; a weak D match, TRBD1 (6 bases). CDR1 is LGHDT and CDR2 is YNNKEL in the germline V gene (reference sequence). V lost 1 base to trimming and J lost 9 bases, with 13 bases between them. The CDR3 loop spans 14 amino acids. The CDR3 region is CASSQGQVSGPQHF. The CDR3 DNA reads as TGTGCCAGCAGCCAAGGACAGGTCTCGGGGCCCCAGCATTTT.

The CDR3 bases are TGTGCCATCAGCTATCAACAGCGGTCAACTGAAGCTTTCTTT. It specifies CAISYQQRSTEAFF. The rearrangement uses TRBV10-3 and TRBJ1-1; D is uncertain. This CDR3 comprises 14 residues. Germline CDR1 reads ENHRY; CDR2 reads SYGVKD. V was clipped by 6 bases and J by 5 bases, with 16 bases between them.

The chain carries TRBV14 and TRBJ1-4; no clear D gene. Germline values: CDR1 SGHDN, CDR2 FVKESK. V lost 2 bases and J lost 3, with 10 bases in between. CDR3 length: 15 amino acids. CDR3 coding DNA: TGTGCCAGCAGCCAATTACGGGTATCTAATGAAAAACTGTTTTTT. Its protein product is CASSQLRVSNEKLFF.

The J gene is TRBJ2-6, the V gene TRBV6-6; no firm D call. This CDR3 region has 16 residues. Trimming cost V 3 bases and J 0 bases, with 9 bases left between them. CDR1 MNHNY and CDR2 SVGAGI come from the germline V gene (reference sequence). This CDR3 is CASSYGWSSGANVLTF. DNA for the CDR3: TGTGCCAGCAGTTATGGTTGGAGCTCTGGGGCCAACGTCCTGACTTTC.

The J gene is TRBJ2-3, the V gene TRBV6-5; 7 nucleotides line up with TRBD2. V was clipped by 7 bases and J by 6 bases; unmatched bases: 13. The germline CDR1 and CDR2 sequences are MNHEY and SVGAGI. The CDR3 has 15 residues. Written as DNA, the CDR3 is TGTGCCAGCACCGGCTGGGGGGACTACAGGGATACGCAGTATTTT. Its translation is CASTGWGDYRDTQYF.

The chain is built from TRBV19 and TRBJ1-5; 8 bases agree with TRBD1. The CDR3 totals 15 residues. The V gene's germline CDR1 is LNHDA and CDR2 SQIVND (reference sequence). V was clipped by 5 bases and J by 0 bases; unmatched bases: 3. The CDR3 bases are TGTGCCAGTAGTGGCGGGACAGGTAGCAATCAGCCCCAGCATTTT. Its protein is CASSGGTGSNQPQHF.

The chain links TRBV11-2 to TRBJ1-3, with 8 nucleotides matching TRBD1. Per germline, CDR1 SGHAT and CDR2 FQNNGV. There are 18 residues in the CDR3. Trimming took 1 base from V and 3 from J; bases not matched to a gene: 11. The CDR3 coding sequence is TGTGCCAGCAGCTTAGTTCGGGCCGGGACAGGTGGTGGAAACACCATATATTTT. It encodes CASSLVRAGTGGGNTIYF.